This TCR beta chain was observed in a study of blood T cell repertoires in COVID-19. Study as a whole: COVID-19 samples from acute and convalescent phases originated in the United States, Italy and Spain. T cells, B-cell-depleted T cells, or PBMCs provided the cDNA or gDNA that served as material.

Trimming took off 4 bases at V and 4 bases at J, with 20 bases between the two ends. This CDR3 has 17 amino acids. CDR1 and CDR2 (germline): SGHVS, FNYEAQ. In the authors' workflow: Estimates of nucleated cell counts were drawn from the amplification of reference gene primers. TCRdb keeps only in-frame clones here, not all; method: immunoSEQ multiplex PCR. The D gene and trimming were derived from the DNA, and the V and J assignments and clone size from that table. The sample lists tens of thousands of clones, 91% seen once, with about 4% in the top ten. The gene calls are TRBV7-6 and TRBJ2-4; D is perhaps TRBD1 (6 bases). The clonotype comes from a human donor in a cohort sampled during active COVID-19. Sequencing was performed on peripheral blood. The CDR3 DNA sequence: TGTGCCAGCAGCTCGTACAGGGCGCTTGACGTAAAAAACATTCAGTACTTC. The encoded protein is CASSSYRALDVKNIQYF.